This TCR beta chain is from a study of tumor-infiltrating lymphocytes in primary liver carcinoma. Study outcomes and limitations: Lower overlap was observed for tumor-adjacent and tumor-blood pairs relative to tumor region pairs. Only about 7-24% of top clones were detected in all five tumor regions.

The template, roughly 0.45 ug total RNA, yielded TCR beta cDNA made with a constant-region primer. Investigators got TCR beta libraries out of three nested multiplex PCR rounds, done with slightly modified ARM-PCR. For around 11 cycles apiece, the opening two PCR rounds ran with TRBV1-TRBV30 forward primers and a C-beta reverse primer. One entry per CDR3 protein results from TCRdb running MiXCR on the multiplex PCR reads. Altogether around 190,000 distinct CDR3 sequences are present, around four fifths being singletons, with the ten largest covering roughly 20%. CDR3 length: 17 amino acids. Germline V gives CDR1 SGHAT, CDR2 FQNNGV. A remark on this clonotype: As yet, its antigen is unknown. Sequence at one end of the junction differs from germline and may be a read error.

From around 20-30 mg of unsorted bulk tissue, DNA and RNA were co-extracted together. Samples were taken from five separate regions (per tumor). The sequenced material came from tumor tissue from primary liver carcinoma. The chain combines TRBV11-2 with TRBJ2-7; TRBD2 matches at 13 bases. The sequence derives from a middle-aged man with primary liver carcinoma and hepatitis B virus infection. CDR3 nucleotide sequence: TGTACCAGAAGGCAAGAACTAGCGGGAGGGTGGTCCTACGAGCAGTACTTC. Its protein is CTRRQELAGGWSYEQYF.